Listed below are T cell receptor beta chains from one sample, sequenced in a study of blood T cell repertoires in COVID-19. Some clones are missing from TCRdb's copy, which holds only in-frame ones; the method was immunoSEQ multiplex PCR. Of roughly 200,000 clones in the sample, about 83% were seen once. Sequencing was carried out using PBMCs or T cells enriched from blood (not recorded which). These receptors all stem from a man in his forties with acute COVID-19. Each CDR3 is given with its conserved first and last residue.

v_gene	j_gene	CDR3aa
TRBV24-1	TRBJ2-1	CATSDSVQGLYINEQFF
TRBV7-2	TRBJ2-3	CASSLEGAGLGGDTQYF
TRBV5-1	TRBJ1-5	CASSVDGTAGQPQHF
TRBV5-4	TRBJ2-1	CASSLNRARGTTYNEQFF
TRBV13	TRBJ1-6	CASSLAERNSPLHF
TRBV9	TRBJ2-7	CASSVAPSGFEQYF
TRBV24-1	TRBJ1-5	CATSDPTDSNQPQHF
TRBV4-3	TRBJ2-5	CASSQIGGGGKETQYF
TRBV6-5	TRBJ1-6	CASRQQGGNSPLHF
TRBV7-3	TRBJ2-7	CASSLGRDSYEQYF
TRBV19	TRBJ1-3	CANPQGMAGNTIYF
TRBV7-9	TRBJ1-1	CASSIGGFTEAFF
TRBV12-3/TRBV12-4	TRBJ2-7	CASSDTWDEQYF
TRBV4-3	TRBJ1-1	CASSQARRNTEAFF
TRBV6-5	TRBJ2-1	CASSYGTYGEQFF
TRBV12-3/TRBV12-4	TRBJ2-7	CASSAWDTGEQYF
TRBV15	TRBJ2-3	CATSVSVTQYF
TRBV11-2	TRBJ2-3	CASSLFGTGVWF
TRBV19	TRBJ1-5	CASSIEGGGIQPQHF
TRBV19	TRBJ2-1	CASSIRRNEQFF
TRBV18	TRBJ1-6	CASSPEGADSPLHF
TRBV2	TRBJ1-3	CASTPFLGNTIYF
TRBV7-2	TRBJ2-2	CASSPRFTGELFF
TRBV5-1	TRBJ1-2	CASSFGRGQALGGYTF
TRBV5-1	TRBJ1-6	CASSLGDFNSPLHF
TRBV28	TRBJ1-3	CASSRRVSGNTIYF
TRBV9	TRBJ1-3	CASSVGQNSGNTIYF
TRBV15	TRBJ2-1	CATSRRQGPYNEQFF
TRBV15	TRBJ2-5	CATSPRLAGPQETQYF
TRBV29-1	TRBJ2-1	CSVSTSANNEQFF
TRBV28	TRBJ2-7	CASSFGGRGVDEQYF
TRBV28	TRBJ1-4	CATRGTNEKLFF
TRBV6-4	TRBJ2-1	CASSDSGVGRDASNEQFF
TRBV5-6	TRBJ1-2	CASSWITGDLEGYTF
TRBV2	TRBJ2-5	CASSEQRTGEETQYF
TRBV5-4	TRBJ2-3	CASSLQQAADTQYF
TRBV9	TRBJ1-3	CASSRYSGNTIYF
TRBV11-2	TRBJ1-1	CASSSQGAGNTEAFF
TRBV11-3	TRBJ2-1	CASSWGLGAVDEQFF
TRBV30	TRBJ1-5	CAWSVGDSNQPQHF
TRBV10-1	TRBJ1-6	CASGPMEGSPLHF
TRBV28	TRBJ2-5	CASSFASGQETQYF
TRBV20-1	TRBJ2-1	CSAPRGEVTFF
TRBV11-2	TRBJ2-7	CASSLGGGPYEQYF
TRBV18	TRBJ2-5	CASSLNSGPQETQYF
TRBV6-5	TRBJ1-5	CASSYRTGDSQPQHF
TRBV5-1	TRBJ2-5	CASSPREPRETQYF
TRBV30	TRBJ1-2	CAWSLNRGLGGYTF